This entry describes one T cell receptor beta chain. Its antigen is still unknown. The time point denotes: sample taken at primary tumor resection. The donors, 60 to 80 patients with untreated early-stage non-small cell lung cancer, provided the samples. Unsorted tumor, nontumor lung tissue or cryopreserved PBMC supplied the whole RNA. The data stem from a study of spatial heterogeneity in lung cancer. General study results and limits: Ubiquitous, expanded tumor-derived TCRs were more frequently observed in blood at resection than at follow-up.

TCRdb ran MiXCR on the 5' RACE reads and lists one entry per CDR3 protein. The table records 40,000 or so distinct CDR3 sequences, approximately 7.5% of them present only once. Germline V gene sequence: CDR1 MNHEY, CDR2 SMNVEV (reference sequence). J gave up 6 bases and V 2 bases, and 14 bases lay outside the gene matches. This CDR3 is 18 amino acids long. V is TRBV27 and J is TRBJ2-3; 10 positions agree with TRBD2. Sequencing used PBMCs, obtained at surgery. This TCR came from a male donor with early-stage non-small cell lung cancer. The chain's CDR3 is CASSLRIPSGRAKDTQYF. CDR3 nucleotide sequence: TGTGCCAGCAGTTTAAGGATCCCGAGCGGGAGGGCCAAGGATACGCAGTATTTT.